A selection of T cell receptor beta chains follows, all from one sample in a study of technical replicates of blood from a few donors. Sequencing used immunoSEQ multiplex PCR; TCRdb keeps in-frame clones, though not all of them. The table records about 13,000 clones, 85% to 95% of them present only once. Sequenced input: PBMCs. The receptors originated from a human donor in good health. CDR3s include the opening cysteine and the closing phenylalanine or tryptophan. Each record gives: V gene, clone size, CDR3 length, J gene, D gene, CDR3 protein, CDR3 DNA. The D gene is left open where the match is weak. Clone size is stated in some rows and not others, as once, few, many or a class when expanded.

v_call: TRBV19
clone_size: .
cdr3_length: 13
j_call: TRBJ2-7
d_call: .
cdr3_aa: CASSIDGRREQYF
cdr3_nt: TGTGCCAGTAGTATAGATGGGAGGCGGGAGCAGTACTTC

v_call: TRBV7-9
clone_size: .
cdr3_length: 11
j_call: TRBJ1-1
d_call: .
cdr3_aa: CASSTRGEAFF
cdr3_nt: TGTGCCAGCAGCACCAGAGGAGAAGCTTTCTTT

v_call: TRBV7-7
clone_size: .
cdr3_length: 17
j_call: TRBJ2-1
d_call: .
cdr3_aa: CASSPQVASDSYNEQFF
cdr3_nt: TGTGCCAGCAGCCCACAAGTGGCTAGCGACTCCTACAATGAGCAGTTCTTC

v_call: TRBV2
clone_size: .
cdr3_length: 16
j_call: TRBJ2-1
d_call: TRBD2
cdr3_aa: CASSHETSGSHNEQFF
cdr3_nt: TGTGCCAGCAGCCATGAGACTAGCGGGAGTCACAATGAGCAGTTCTTC

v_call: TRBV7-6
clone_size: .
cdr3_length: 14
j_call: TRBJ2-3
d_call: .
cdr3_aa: CASSLDRATDTQYF
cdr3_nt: TGTGCCAGCAGCTTAGACAGGGCCACAGATACGCAGTATTTT

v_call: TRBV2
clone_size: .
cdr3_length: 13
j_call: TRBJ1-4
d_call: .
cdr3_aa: CASSGVGGEKLFF
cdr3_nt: TGTGCCAGCAGTGGGGTTGGAGGCGAAAAACTGTTTTTT

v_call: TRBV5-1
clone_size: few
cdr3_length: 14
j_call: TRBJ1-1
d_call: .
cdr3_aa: CASSPDRPNTEAFF
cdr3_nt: TGCGCCAGCAGCCCGGACAGACCGAACACTGAAGCTTTCTTT

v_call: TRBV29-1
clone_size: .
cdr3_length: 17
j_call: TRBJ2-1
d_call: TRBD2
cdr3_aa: CSVSNSGRNPSYNEQFF
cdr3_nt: TGCAGCGTTTCAAATAGCGGGAGGAACCCCTCCTACAATGAGCAGTTCTTC

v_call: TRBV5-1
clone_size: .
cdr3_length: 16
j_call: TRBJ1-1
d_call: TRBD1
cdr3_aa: CASSVGQGSRGTEAFF
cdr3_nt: TGCGCCAGCAGCGTGGGACAGGGCTCGCGGGGCACTGAAGCTTTCTTT

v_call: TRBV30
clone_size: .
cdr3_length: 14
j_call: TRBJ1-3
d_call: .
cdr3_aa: CAWSPGFSGNTIYF
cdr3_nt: TGTGCCTGGAGTCCAGGATTTTCTGGAAACACCATATATTTT

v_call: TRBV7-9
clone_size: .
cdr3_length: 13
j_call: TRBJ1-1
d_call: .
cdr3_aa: CASTHKGGTEAFF
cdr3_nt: TGTGCCAGCACTCACAAGGGGGGGACTGAAGCTTTCTTT

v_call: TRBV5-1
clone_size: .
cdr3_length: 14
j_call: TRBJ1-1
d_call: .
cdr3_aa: CASSIQALNTEAFF
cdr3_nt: TGCGCCAGCAGCATACAGGCTTTGAACACTGAAGCTTTCTTT

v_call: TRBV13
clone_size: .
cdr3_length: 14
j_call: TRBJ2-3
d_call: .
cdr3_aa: CASSLRRPTDTQYF
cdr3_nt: TGTGCCAGCAGCTTACGGAGGCCCACAGATACGCAGTATTTT

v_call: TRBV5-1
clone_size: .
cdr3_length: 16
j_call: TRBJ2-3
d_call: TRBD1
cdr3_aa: CASSLTGGFSTDTQYF
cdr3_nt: TGCGCCAGCAGCTTAACAGGGGGCTTTAGCACAGATACGCAGTATTTT

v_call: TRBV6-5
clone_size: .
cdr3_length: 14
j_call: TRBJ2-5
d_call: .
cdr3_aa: CASSYSTGEETQYF
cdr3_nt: TGTGCCAGCAGTTACTCGACCGGGGAAGAGACCCAGTACTTC

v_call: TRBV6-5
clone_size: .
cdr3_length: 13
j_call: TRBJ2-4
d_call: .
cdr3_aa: CASRMAAKNIQYF
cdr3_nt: TGTGCCAGCCGTATGGCAGCCAAAAACATTCAGTACTTC

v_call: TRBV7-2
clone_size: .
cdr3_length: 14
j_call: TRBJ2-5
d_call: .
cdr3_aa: CASSLEARQETQYF
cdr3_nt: TGTGCCAGCAGCTTAGAGGCTAGGCAGGAGACCCAGTACTTC

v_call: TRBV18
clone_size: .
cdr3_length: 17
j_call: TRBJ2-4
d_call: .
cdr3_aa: CASSGSGATGRQNIQYF
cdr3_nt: TGTGCCAGCTCAGGCAGTGGGGCGACAGGGAGGCAAAACATTCAGTACTTC

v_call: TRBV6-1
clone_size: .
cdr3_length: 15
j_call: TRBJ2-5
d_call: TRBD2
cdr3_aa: CASSDWTSFAVTQYF
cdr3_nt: TGTGCCAGCAGTGATTGGACTAGCTTTGCCGTGACCCAGTACTTC

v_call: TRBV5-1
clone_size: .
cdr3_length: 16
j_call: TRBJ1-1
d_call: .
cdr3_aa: CASSLSGSGVRTEAFF
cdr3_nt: TGCGCCAGCAGCCTGTCAGGGTCTGGTGTGAGGACTGAAGCTTTCTTT

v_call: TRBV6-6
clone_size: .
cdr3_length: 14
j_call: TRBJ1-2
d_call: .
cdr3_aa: CASSYNSGNYGYTF
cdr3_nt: TGTGCCAGCAGTTACAACTCAGGGAACTATGGCTACACCTTC

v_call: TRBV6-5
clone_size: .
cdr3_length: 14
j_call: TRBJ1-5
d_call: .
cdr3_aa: CASRPGQSGQPQHF
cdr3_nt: TGTGCCAGCAGGCCCGGACAGTCGGGTCAGCCCCAGCATTTT

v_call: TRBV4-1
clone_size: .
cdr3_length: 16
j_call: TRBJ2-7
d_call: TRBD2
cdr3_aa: CASSQGQGLAGYEQYF
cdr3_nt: TGCGCCAGCAGCCAAGGGCAGGGACTAGCGGGCTACGAGCAGTACTTC

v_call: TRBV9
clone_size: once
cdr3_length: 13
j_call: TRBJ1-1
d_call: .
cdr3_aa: CASSFAGDTEAFF
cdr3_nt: TGTGCCAGCAGCTTTGCGGGTGACACTGAAGCTTTCTTT

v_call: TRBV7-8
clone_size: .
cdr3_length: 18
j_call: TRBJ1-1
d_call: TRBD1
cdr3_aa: CASSTNPRTGLLNTEAFF
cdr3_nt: TGTGCCAGCAGCACCAACCCCCGGACAGGGCTGTTGAACACTGAAGCTTTCTTT

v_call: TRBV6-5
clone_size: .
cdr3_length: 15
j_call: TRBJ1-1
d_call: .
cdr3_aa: CASSYGGGRNTEAFF
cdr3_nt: TGTGCCAGCAGTTACGGCGGAGGGAGGAACACTGAAGCTTTCTTT

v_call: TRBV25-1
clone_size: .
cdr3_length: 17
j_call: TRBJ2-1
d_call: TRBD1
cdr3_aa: CASSDLGQGRSYNEQFF
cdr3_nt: TGTGCCAGCAGTGACCTCGGACAGGGGAGGTCCTACAATGAGCAGTTCTTC

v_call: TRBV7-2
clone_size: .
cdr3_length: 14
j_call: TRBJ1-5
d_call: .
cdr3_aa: CASSARLGDQPQHF
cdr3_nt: TGTGCCAGCAGCGCTCGCCTAGGGGATCAGCCCCAGCATTTT

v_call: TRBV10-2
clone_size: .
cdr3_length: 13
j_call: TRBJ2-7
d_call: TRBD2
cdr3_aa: CASSAGGGNEQYF
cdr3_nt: TGCGCCAGCAGCGCGGGGGGAGGAAACGAGCAGTACTTC

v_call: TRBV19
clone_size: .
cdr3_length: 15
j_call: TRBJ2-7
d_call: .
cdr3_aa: CASTDRSGAGYEQYF
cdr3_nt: TGTGCCAGTACCGACCGAAGCGGCGCGGGATACGAGCAGTACTTC

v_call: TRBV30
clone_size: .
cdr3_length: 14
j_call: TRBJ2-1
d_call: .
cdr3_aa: CAWSVGSRRGEQFF
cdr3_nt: TGTGCCTGGAGTGTGGGGTCCCGACGGGGGGAGCAGTTCTTC

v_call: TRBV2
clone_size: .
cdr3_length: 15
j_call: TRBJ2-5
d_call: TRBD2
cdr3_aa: CASRGTSGAQETQYF
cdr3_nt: TGTGCCAGCAGGGGGACTAGCGGGGCCCAAGAGACCCAGTACTTC

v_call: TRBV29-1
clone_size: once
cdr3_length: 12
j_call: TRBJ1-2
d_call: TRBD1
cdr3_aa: CSVGTGNYGYTF
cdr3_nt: TGCAGCGTTGGGACAGGAAACTATGGCTACACCTTC

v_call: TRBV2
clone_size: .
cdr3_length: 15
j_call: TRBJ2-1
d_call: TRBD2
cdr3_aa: CASSASGTSVNEQFF
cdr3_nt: TGTGCCAGCAGCGCCTCCGGGACTAGCGTCAATGAGCAGTTCTTC

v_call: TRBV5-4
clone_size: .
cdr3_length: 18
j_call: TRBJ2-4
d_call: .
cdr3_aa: CASSPAGKGNLAKNIQYF
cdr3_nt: TGTGCCAGCAGCCCGGCGGGGAAGGGTAATCTAGCCAAAAACATTCAGTACTTC

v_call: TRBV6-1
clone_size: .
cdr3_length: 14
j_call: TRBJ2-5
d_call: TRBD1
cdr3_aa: CASSKDRVDETQYF
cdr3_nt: TGTGCCAGCAGTAAAGACAGGGTAGATGAGACCCAGTACTTC

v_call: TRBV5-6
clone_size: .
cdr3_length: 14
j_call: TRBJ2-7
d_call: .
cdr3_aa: CASSEGANSYEQYF
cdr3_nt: TGTGCCAGCAGCGAGGGAGCTAACTCCTACGAGCAGTACTTC

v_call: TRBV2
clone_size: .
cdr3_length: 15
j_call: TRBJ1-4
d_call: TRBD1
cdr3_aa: CASSTTGGRYEKLFF
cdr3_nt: TGTGCCAGCAGTACTACAGGGGGGCGGTATGAAAAACTGTTTTTT

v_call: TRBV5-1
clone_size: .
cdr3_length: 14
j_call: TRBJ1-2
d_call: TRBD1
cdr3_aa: CASATGTGGIGYTF
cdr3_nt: TGCGCCAGCGCGACCGGGACAGGGGGGATTGGCTACACCTTC

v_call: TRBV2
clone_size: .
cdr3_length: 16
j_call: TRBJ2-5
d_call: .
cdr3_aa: CASSRGGQKLQETQYF
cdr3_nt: TGTGCCAGCAGCCGGGGGGGACAGAAGCTACAAGAGACCCAGTACTTC

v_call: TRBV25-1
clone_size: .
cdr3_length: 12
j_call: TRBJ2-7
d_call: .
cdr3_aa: CARVRRGYEQYF
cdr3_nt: TGTGCCAGAGTTAGGCGGGGATACGAGCAGTACTTC

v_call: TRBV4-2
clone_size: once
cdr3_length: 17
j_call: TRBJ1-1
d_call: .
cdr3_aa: CASSHVTRLRVNTEAFF
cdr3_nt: TGTGCCAGCAGCCACGTGACTCGGCTCAGGGTAAACACTGAAGCTTTCTTT